The clone carrying this TCR beta chain was picked up a small number of times. Antigen unknown. This sample stems from a study of regulatory T cells in long-lasting Graves disease. Study observations and caveats: Persistent-disease Graves' patients showed less TCR diversity than new cases.

TCR beta libraries were built with iRepertoire HTBI primers and Arm-PCR of CDR3 regions. TCRdb redid the calling of the multiplex PCR reads with MiXCR, one entry per CDR3 protein. The repertoire has about 500,000 distinct CDR3 sequences, 9.5% to 15% of them found once; the top ten carry approximately 9%. Time point described: newly diagnosed GD, antithyroid drugs for less than 3 months. PBMC RNA was the source of the TCR library. American Thyroid Association guidelines defined how Graves' disease was diagnosed. CDR1 and CDR2 from the germline V gene are LNHNV and YYDKDF (reference sequence). After removal of 8 bases from V and 11 bases from J, the junction contained 13 bases not matched to a gene. The CDR3 sequence is 13 residues long. In addition, the sample was reused for a study of T cells in Graves' hyperthyroidism and ophthalmopathy. That paper adds: First-round RT-PCR of the TCR CDR3 relied on the HTBI primer set.

This TCR derives from a woman aged 30 to 39 with Graves disease. Sequenced here: peripheral blood mononuclear cells (PBMCs), sampled at new diagnosis, from a patient treated with antithyroid drugs. The chain joins TRBV15 to TRBJ1-2; 8 nucleotides agree with TRBD1. CDR3 sequence (DNA): TGTGCCACCCAACCACAGGGGGACCGGGGTTACACCTTC. This codes for CATQPQGDRGYTF.